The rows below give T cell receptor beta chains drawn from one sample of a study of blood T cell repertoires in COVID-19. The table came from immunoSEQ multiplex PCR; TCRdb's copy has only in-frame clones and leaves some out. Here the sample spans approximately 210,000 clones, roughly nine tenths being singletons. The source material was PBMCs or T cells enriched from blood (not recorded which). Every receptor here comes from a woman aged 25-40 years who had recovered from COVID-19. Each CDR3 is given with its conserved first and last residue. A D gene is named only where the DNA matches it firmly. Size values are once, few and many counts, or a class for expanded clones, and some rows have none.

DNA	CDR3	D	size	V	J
TGTGCCAGCACCAAGGACCGGGCCGGGGGGGTCACTGAAGCTTTCTTT	CASTKDRAGGVTEAFF	NA	NA	TRBV11-3	TRBJ1-1
TGTGCCAGCTCACGGAGGACTGAAGCTTTCTTT	CASSRRTEAFF	NA	NA	TRBV18	TRBJ1-1
TGTGCCAGCAGCTCTCCCCGGGGGGGAAGTGAAAAACTGTTTTTT	CASSSPRGGSEKLFF	NA	once	TRBV9	TRBJ1-4
TGTGCCAGCTCGCCAAAGGACAGGGCCAGTGAAAAACTGTTTTTT	CASSPKDRASEKLFF	TRBD1	NA	TRBV18	TRBJ1-4
TGTGCCAGTGGGTACTCGGGGGGGCTAGGCAATGAGCAGTTCTTC	CASGYSGGLGNEQFF	TRBD2	once	TRBV25-1	TRBJ2-1
TGTGCCAGCAACGGCAGGGGTAACTATGGCTACACCTTC	CASNGRGNYGYTF	NA	NA	TRBV28	TRBJ1-2
TGTGCCAGCAGCTTAACGCCACAGGATTATGGCTACACCTTC	CASSLTPQDYGYTF	NA	NA	TRBV7-3	TRBJ1-2
TGTGCCAGCAGTTACCCCGACCGGGGGACTGAAGCTTTCTTT	CASSYPDRGTEAFF	NA	NA	TRBV6-2/TRBV6-3	TRBJ1-1
TGTGCCAGCAGCCCTACCGGGACTAGCGCCAACAATGAGCAGTTCTTC	CASSPTGTSANNEQFF	TRBD2	NA	TRBV7-8	TRBJ2-1
TGTGCCAGCAGCCCCCAGGGCACTGAAGCTTTCTTT	CASSPQGTEAFF	NA	NA	TRBV7-9	TRBJ1-1